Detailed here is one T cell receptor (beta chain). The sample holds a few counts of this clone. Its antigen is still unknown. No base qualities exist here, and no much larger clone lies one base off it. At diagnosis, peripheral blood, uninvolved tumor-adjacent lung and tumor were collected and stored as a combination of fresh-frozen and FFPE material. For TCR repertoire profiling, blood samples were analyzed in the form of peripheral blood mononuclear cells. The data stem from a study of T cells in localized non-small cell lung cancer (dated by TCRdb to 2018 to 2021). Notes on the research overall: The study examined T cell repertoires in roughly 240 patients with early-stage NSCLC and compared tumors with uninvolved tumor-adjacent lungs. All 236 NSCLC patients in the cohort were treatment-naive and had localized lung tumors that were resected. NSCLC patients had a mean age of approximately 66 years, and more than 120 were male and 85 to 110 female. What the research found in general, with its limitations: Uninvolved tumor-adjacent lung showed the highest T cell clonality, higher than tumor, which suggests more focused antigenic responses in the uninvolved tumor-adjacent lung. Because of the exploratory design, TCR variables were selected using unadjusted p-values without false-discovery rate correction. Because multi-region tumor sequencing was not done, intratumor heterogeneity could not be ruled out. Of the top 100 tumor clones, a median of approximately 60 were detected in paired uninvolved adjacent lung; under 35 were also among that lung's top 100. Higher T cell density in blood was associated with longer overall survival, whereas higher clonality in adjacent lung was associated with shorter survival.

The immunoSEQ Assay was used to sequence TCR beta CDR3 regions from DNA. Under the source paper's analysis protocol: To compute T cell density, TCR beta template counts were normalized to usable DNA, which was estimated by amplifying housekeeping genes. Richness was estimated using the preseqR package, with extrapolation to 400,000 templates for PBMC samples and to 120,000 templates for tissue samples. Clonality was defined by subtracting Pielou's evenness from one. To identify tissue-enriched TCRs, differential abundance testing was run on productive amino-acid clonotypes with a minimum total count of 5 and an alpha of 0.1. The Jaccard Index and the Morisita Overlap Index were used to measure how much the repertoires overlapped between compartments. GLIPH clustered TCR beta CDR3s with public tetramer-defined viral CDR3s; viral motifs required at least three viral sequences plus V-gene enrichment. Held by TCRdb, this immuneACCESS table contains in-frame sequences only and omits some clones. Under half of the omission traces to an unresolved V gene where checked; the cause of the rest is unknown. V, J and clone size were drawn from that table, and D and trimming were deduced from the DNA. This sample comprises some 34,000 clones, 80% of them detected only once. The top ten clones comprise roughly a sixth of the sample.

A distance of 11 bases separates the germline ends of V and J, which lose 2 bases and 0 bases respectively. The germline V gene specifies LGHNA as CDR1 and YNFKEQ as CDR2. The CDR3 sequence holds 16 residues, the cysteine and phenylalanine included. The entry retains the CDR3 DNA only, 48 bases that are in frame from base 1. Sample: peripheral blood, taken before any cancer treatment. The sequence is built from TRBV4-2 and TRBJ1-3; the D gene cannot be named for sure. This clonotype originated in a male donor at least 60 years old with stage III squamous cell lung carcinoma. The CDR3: CASSQSISRSGNTIYF. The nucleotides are TGTGCCAGCAGCCAATCGATCAGCCGCTCTGGAAACACCATATATTTT.